This T cell receptor beta chain was documented in a study of blood T cell repertoires in COVID-19. At the level of the study: Samples came from the United States, Italy and Spain, spanning acute and convalescent COVID-19.

Produced via immunoSEQ multiplex PCR; TCRdb's table is partial and in-frame only. This table has roughly 150,000 clones, more than 75% appearing once. The CDR3 spans 15 residues. Deletions cut 2 bases from V and 0 bases from J, with 8 bases between. Germline V gene data show CDR1 as MNHEY and CDR2 as SVGEGT. The genes are TRBV6-2 or TRBV6-3 and TRBJ1-5; D remains unclear. The receptor was derived from a man between 60 and 75 years old who had recovered from COVID-19. The specimen was peripheral blood. The CDR3 coding sequence is TGTGCCAGCAGTTACCAGGCTCTTAGCAATCAGCCCCAGCATTTT. It specifies CASSYQALSNQPQHF.